These T cell receptor beta chains were read from a single sample in a study of T cell repertoires in cytomegalovirus infection. Each CDR3 protein gets one entry after TCRdb re-called the reads with MiXCR. The data contain 300,000 or so distinct CDR3 sequences, around 9.1% of them singletons. Sequenced input: PBMCs. All receptors derive from a human donor in good health (CMV status not recorded). Some clones in this sample may be carry-over from other donors' samples. Both conserved end residues are part of each CDR3. The D gene is left open where the match is weak. Clone size is given for some rows only: seen once, a few or many times, or a class if the clone is expanded.

>.|many|TRBV7-8|TRBJ2-5|12
CASSAVERTQYF
TGTGCCAGCAGCGCCGTCGAGAGAACCCAGTACTTC
>.|.|TRBV29-1|TRBJ1-2|13
CSVEPGTEYGYTF
TGCAGCGTTGAACCCGGGACGGAGTATGGCTACACCTTC
>.|many|TRBV5-5|TRBJ2-2|16
CASSGGTGRNTGELFF
TGTGCCAGCAGCGGGGGCACAGGGCGGAACACCGGGGAGCTGTTTTTT
>.|many|TRBV28|TRBJ1-1|16
CASSLMRVVMNTEAFF
TGTGCCAGCAGTTTGATGAGAGTAGTCATGAACACTGAAGCTTTCTTT
>.|many|TRBV29-1|TRBJ1-1|14
CSAKKQYINTEAFF
TGCAGCGCTAAAAAACAGTATATCAACACTGAAGCTTTCTTT
>.|.|TRBV28|TRBJ1-2|14
CASSPAGSNYGYTF
TGTGCCAGCAGCCCAGCCGGTTCTAACTATGGCTACACCTTC
>.|many|TRBV6-1|TRBJ2-5|14
CASSPSGTQETQYF
TGTGCCAGCAGTCCATCCGGGACACAAGAGACCCAGTACTTC
>.|few|TRBV5-6|TRBJ2-1|13
CASSLFLSNEQFF
TGTGCCAGCAGCTTGTTCCTATCCAATGAGCAGTTCTTC
>TRBD1|many|TRBV6-6|TRBJ1-5|16
CASTRRTGGGDQPQHF
TGTGCCAGCACTCGTCGGACAGGGGGTGGTGATCAGCCCCAGCATTTT
>.|many|TRBV7-8|TRBJ1-5|17
CASSLGQARQFNQPQHF
TGTGCCAGCAGCTTAGGACAGGCGAGGCAATTCAATCAGCCCCAGCATTTT
>.|many|TRBV19|TRBJ2-2|14
CASERSANTGELFF
TGTGCCAGTGAGCGATCCGCGAACACCGGGGAGCTGTTTTTT
>TRBD1|many|TRBV29-1|TRBJ2-1|10
CSVGGRGNPF
TGCAGCGTTGGCGGCAGGGGGAATCCTTTC
>.|many|TRBV6-2/TRBV6-3|TRBJ1-4|15
CASSYSGGYNEKLFF
TGTGCCAGCAGTTACTCGGGCGGCTATAATGAAAAACTGTTTTTT
>TRBD2|many|TRBV7-2|TRBJ2-5|18
CASSLAWLSSGGMGSQYF
TGTGCCAGCAGCTTAGCGTGGTTGTCTAGCGGGGGGATGGGTAGCCAGTACTTC
>.|many|TRBV7-2|TRBJ1-5|12
CASSQEIGSQHF
TGTGCCAGCAGCCAAGAGATCGGTTCCCAGCATTTT
>.|many|TRBV28|TRBJ1-5|13
CASSLVRNQPQHF
TGTGCCAGCAGTTTAGTTAGGAATCAGCCCCAGCATTTT
>TRBD1|.|TRBV6-1|TRBJ1-1|15
CASSASGQGNTEAFF
TGTGCCAGCAGTGCCTCGGGACAGGGGAACACTGAAGCTTTCTTT
>TRBD1|few|TRBV29-1|TRBJ2-2|16
CSVPGQGASSTGELFF
TGCAGCGTTCCGGGACAGGGGGCTTCGAGCACCGGGGAGCTGTTTTTT
>.|few|TRBV6-2/TRBV6-3|TRBJ1-5|14
CASSYRESNQPQHF
TGTGCCAGCAGTTACCGGGAGAGCAATCAGCCCCAGCATTTT
>.|.|TRBV5-1|TRBJ2-5|14
CASSFGGPQETQYF
TGCGCCAGCAGCTTCGGAGGACCACAAGAGACCCAGTACTTC
>.|many|TRBV20-1|TRBJ1-2|13
CSAPSARGAGYTF
TGCAGTGCCCCCTCCGCGAGGGGAGCGGGCTACACCTTC
>TRBD2|.|TRBV20-1|TRBJ2-1|15
CSPRGSGGPYNEQFF
TGCAGTCCGCGCGGTAGCGGGGGGCCCTACAATGAGCAGTTCTTC
>TRBD2|many|TRBV10-2|TRBJ2-5|16
CASSESVAGGARTQYF
TGCGCCAGCAGTGAGTCGGTAGCGGGTGGGGCGCGGACCCAGTACTTC
>.|.|TRBV29-1|TRBJ2-5|10
CSVGKETQYF
TGCAGCGTTGGGAAGGAGACCCAGTACTTC
>.|.|TRBV15|TRBJ1-1|16
CATSRAGYTVNTEAFF
TGTGCCACCAGCAGAGCAGGCTACACAGTGAACACTGAAGCTTTCTTT
>.|many|TRBV7-8|TRBJ1-4|14
CASSLAGAGEKLFF
TGTGCCAGCAGCTTAGCGGGGGCAGGGGAAAAACTGTTTTTT
>.|many|TRBV7-2|TRBJ2-4|14
CASSSRLAKNIQYF
TGTGCCAGCAGCTCTCGTCTAGCCAAAAACATTCAGTACTTC
>.|few|TRBV20-1|TRBJ2-2|15
CSAREQGLGTGELFF
TGCAGTGCTAGAGAACAGGGACTCGGCACCGGGGAGCTGTTTTTT
>TRBD1|many|TRBV6-5|TRBJ2-2|16
CASSYDPGQGYGELFF
TGTGCCAGCAGTTACGACCCGGGACAGGGTTACGGGGAGCTGTTTTTT
>.|many|TRBV7-9|TRBJ2-1|16
CASSLGVRRLDNEQFF
TGTGCCAGCAGCTTAGGGGTTAGAAGGTTGGACAATGAGCAGTTCTTC
>TRBD1|.|TRBV2|TRBJ1-1|13
CASSYRGSVEAFF
TGTGCCAGCAGCTACAGGGGATCGGTTGAAGCTTTCTTT